The rows below give T cell receptor beta chains drawn from one sample of a study of shared clonotypes between healthy human individuals. Data came from immunoSEQ multiplex PCR; TCRdb stores just in-frame clones and leaves some out. The table shows about 980,000 clones, with about 80% occurring only once. The specimen sequenced was memory CD4+ T cells sorted from blood. These receptors were taken from a man aged 18 to 35 in good health. Both conserved end residues are part of each CDR3. Fields, in order: D gene, clone size, J gene, V gene, CDR3 protein, CDR3 DNA. A D gene is named only where the DNA matches it firmly. Not every row has a clone size; where given, it reads once, few, many or a size class.

.,few,TRBJ2-2,TRBV13,CASRPPGQNTGELFF,TGTGCCAGCAGGCCTCCGGGTCAGAACACCGGGGAGCTGTTTTTT
.,once,TRBJ1-2,TRBV9,CASSVAITTGGYTF,TGTGCCAGCAGCGTAGCTATCACGACCGGTGGCTACACCTTC
TRBD2,.,TRBJ2-1,TRBV5-1,CASSTGLAGRSYNEQFF,TGCGCCAGCAGCACGGGACTAGCGGGCCGCTCCTACAATGAGCAGTTCTTC
TRBD1,.,TRBJ2-7,TRBV5-4,CASSLGTGKGLEQYF,TGTGCCAGCAGCCTCGGGACAGGGAAGGGTTTGGAGCAGTACTTC
.,.,TRBJ1-2,TRBV4-3,CASSQVEGTPYGYTF,TGCGCCAGCAGCCAAGTTGAAGGGACGCCCTATGGCTACACCTTC
TRBD2,.,TRBJ2-5,TRBV5-1,CASSFILAGGETQYF,TGCGCCAGCAGCTTCATACTAGCGGGAGGCGAGACCCAGTACTTC
.,.,TRBJ1-6,TRBV5-1,CASRERYSGSDNSPLHF,TGCGCCAGCCGCGAACGGTACTCGGGATCAGATAATTCACCCCTCCACTTT
.,.,TRBJ2-3,TRBV6-1,CASSIQGGDTQYF,TGTGCCAGCAGTATTCAGGGAGGAGATACGCAGTATTTT
TRBD2,few,TRBJ2-3,TRBV10-1,CASSGLAGSTDTQYF,TGCGCCAGCAGCGGACTAGCGGGAAGCACAGATACGCAGTATTTT
.,.,TRBJ2-4,TRBV6-5,CAAWELAKNIQYF,TGTGCCGCGTGGGAGCTAGCCAAAAACATTCAGTACTTC
.,.,TRBJ1-4,TRBV7-9,CASSYAGGGEKLFF,TGTGCCAGCAGCTATGCGGGTGGTGGTGAAAAACTGTTTTTT
.,few,TRBJ1-2,TRBV15,CATSSEAYGYTF,TGTGCCACCAGTTCGGAAGCCTATGGCTACACCTTC
TRBD1,.,TRBJ2-7,TRBV27,CASSSGGYYEQYF,TGTGCCAGCAGTTCAGGGGGCTACTACGAGCAGTACTTC
.,once,TRBJ1-1,TRBV27,CASRSGEGNTEAFF,TGTGCCAGCCGCAGCGGGGAGGGGAACACTGAAGCTTTCTTT
.,.,TRBJ2-7,TRBV5-5,CASSLDASSYEQYF,TGTGCCAGCAGCTTGGACGCCAGTTCCTACGAGCAGTACTTC
TRBD2,many,TRBJ2-1,TRBV7-8,CASSLFSGIFYNEQFF,TGTGCCAGCAGCTTATTTAGCGGGATTTTTTACAATGAGCAGTTCTTC
.,.,TRBJ2-1,TRBV6-6,CASSYRDAYNEQFF,TGTGCCAGCAGTTACCGGGACGCCTACAATGAGCAGTTCTTC
TRBD2,.,TRBJ2-7,TRBV7-9,CASSLRGSGIDEQYF,TGTGCCAGCAGCTTACGGGGTAGCGGGATCGACGAGCAGTACTTC
.,.,TRBJ2-3,TRBV5-1,CASSWVTRESDTQYF,TGCGCCAGCAGCTGGGTGACTAGGGAGTCGGATACGCAGTATTTT
.,.,TRBJ2-3,TRBV5-4,CASSLAMGDTQYF,TGTGCCAGCAGCTTGGCCATGGGGGATACGCAGTATTTT
.,.,TRBJ1-3,TRBV18,CASSPSGALAGNTIYF,TGTGCCAGCTCACCCTCCGGGGCGCTGGCTGGAAACACCATATATTTT
.,many,TRBJ2-3,TRBV10-3,CAITQIAGLKYF,TGTGCCATCACTCAAATTGCGGGACTCAAGTATTTT
TRBD2,.,TRBJ2-1,TRBV7-2,CASSLGLASYNEQFF,TGTGCCAGCAGCTTGGGACTAGCGTCCTACAATGAGCAGTTCTTC
.,.,TRBJ1-1,TRBV7-9,CASSLSGHGAFF,TGTGCCAGCAGCTTAAGCGGCCACGGGGCTTTCTTT
.,few,TRBJ1-5,TRBV5-1,CASSLNSNQPQHF,TGCGCCAGCAGCTTGAATAGCAATCAGCCCCAGCATTTT
.,many,TRBJ1-2,TRBV29-1,CSARSRGDGYGYTF,TGCAGCGCGCGGTCTCGAGGGGATGGCTATGGCTACACCTTC
.,.,TRBJ2-7,TRBV6-4,CASSRPNEQYF,TGTGCCAGCAGTCGACCGAACGAGCAGTACTTC
.,.,TRBJ2-3,TRBV30,CAWSKGLPTDTQYF,TGTGCCTGGAGTAAGGGACTTCCTACAGATACGCAGTATTTT
.,once,TRBJ1-2,TRBV27,CASRGSSRTDGYTF,TGTGCCAGCAGGGGTTCTTCCCGGACTGATGGCTACACCTTC
.,.,TRBJ1-6,TRBV6-1,CASSANLQYSPLHF,TGTGCCAGCAGTGCGAATCTTCAATATTCACCCCTCCACTTT
TRBD2,.,TRBJ2-7,TRBV7-6,CASSLGASGASYEQYF,TGTGCCAGCAGCTTAGGGGCTAGCGGGGCCTCCTACGAGCAGTACTTC
.,.,TRBJ1-3,TRBV6-1,CASSDFRLYSGNTIYF,TGTGCCAGCAGTGACTTCAGGTTGTACTCTGGAAACACCATATATTTT
.,.,TRBJ2-2,TRBV7-2,CASSLAGTQSGELFF,TGTGCCAGCAGCTTAGCCGGGACTCAAAGCGGGGAGCTGTTTTTT
TRBD2,.,TRBJ2-3,TRBV2,CASTGTSGMGNTQYF,TGTGCCAGCACTGGGACTAGCGGGATGGGAAATACGCAGTATTTT
.,.,TRBJ1-1,TRBV6-5,CASTLGNAAFF,TGTGCCAGCACCCTCGGTAATGCAGCTTTCTTT
.,.,TRBJ2-2,TRBV9,CASSAGGSNTGELFF,TGTGCCAGCAGTGCGGGCGGGTCGAACACCGGGGAGCTGTTTTTT
.,.,TRBJ1-2,TRBV9,CASSVDQDPSYGYTF,TGTGCCAGCAGCGTAGACCAGGATCCTTCTTATGGCTACACCTTC
.,.,TRBJ1-3,TRBV10-2,CASSEQNSGNTIYF,TGCGCCAGCAGTGAACAGAACTCTGGAAACACCATATATTTT
.,.,TRBJ2-7,TRBV5-1,CASSLDWRGAYEQYF,TGCGCCAGCAGCTTGGACTGGCGGGGAGCCTACGAGCAGTACTTC
.,.,TRBJ1-6,TRBV10-1,CASSSTGNNSPLHF,TGCGCCAGCAGTTCCACCGGGAATAATTCACCCCTCCACTTT
.,.,TRBJ2-7,TRBV7-9,CASSFADEQYF,TGTGCCAGCAGCTTTGCAGACGAGCAGTACTTC
.,.,TRBJ1-3,TRBV6-6,CASARGDISGNTIYF,TGTGCCAGCGCTCGAGGGGACATCTCTGGAAACACCATATATTTT
.,.,TRBJ2-5,TRBV5-1,CASSPGRQETQYF,TGCGCCAGCAGCCCAGGACGTCAAGAGACCCAGTACTTC
TRBD1,.,TRBJ2-2,TRBV9,CASSLRGDRDTGELFF,TGTGCCAGCAGCCTCAGGGGGGACAGGGACACCGGGGAGCTGTTTTTT
.,few,TRBJ2-7,TRBV30,CAWSSGISYEQYF,TGTGCCTGGAGTTCAGGGATCTCCTACGAGCAGTACTTC
TRBD1,.,TRBJ1-3,TRBV30,CAWSWTGGGNTIYF,TGTGCCTGGAGTTGGACAGGGGGAGGAAACACCATATATTTT
.,.,TRBJ2-3,TRBV6-5,CASNRAGGTDTQYF,TGTGCCAGCAACCGGGCGGGCGGCACAGATACGCAGTATTTT
TRBD1,.,TRBJ1-4,TRBV18,CASSPQDRGDEKLFF,TGTGCCAGCTCACCCCAGGACAGGGGGGATGAAAAACTGTTTTTT
.,few,TRBJ2-1,TRBV19,CASSIEGSSYNEQFF,TGTGCCAGTAGTATTGAGGGCAGCTCCTACAATGAGCAGTTCTTC